The rows below give T cell receptor beta chains drawn from one sample of a study of type 1 regulatory T cells. TCRdb independently ran MiXCR on the reads; one entry per CDR3 protein. This sample has approximately 42,000 distinct CDR3 sequences, with 10% to 15% found just once. Their antigens remain unidentified. Sequencing input: cultured non-Tr1 T cells, either the whole culture or a sorted T cell fraction (not recorded which). These receptors were obtained from a human donor in good health. Each CDR3 is given with its conserved first and last residue. A D gene is named only where the DNA matches it firmly. Clone size is not always given. Where it is, it says once, few, many or a class for expanded clones.

d_call: -; clone_size: many; j_call: TRBJ1-2; v_call: TRBV2; cdr3_length: 11; cdr3_aa: CASSERGGYTF; cdr3_nt: TGTGCCAGCAGTGAACGGGGAGGCTACACCTTC
d_call: TRBD2; clone_size: -; j_call: TRBJ2-5; v_call: TRBV15; cdr3_length: 15; cdr3_aa: CATSRGLAGVETQYF; cdr3_nt: TGTGCCACCAGCAGGGGACTAGCGGGAGTCGAGACCCAGTACTTC
d_call: -; clone_size: few; j_call: TRBJ1-2; v_call: TRBV18; cdr3_length: 12; cdr3_aa: CASSGSNYGYTF; cdr3_nt: TGTGCCAGCTCAGGAAGTAACTATGGCTACACCTTC
d_call: TRBD2; clone_size: few; j_call: TRBJ2-5; v_call: TRBV20-1; cdr3_length: 14; cdr3_aa: CSASLAGVQETQYF; cdr3_nt: TGCAGTGCGTCCCTAGCGGGAGTACAAGAGACCCAGTACTTC
d_call: -; clone_size: many; j_call: TRBJ1-3; v_call: TRBV6-6; cdr3_length: 15; cdr3_aa: CASHDTTRSGNTIYF; cdr3_nt: TGTGCCAGTCACGATACGACTCGCTCTGGAAACACCATATATTTT
d_call: -; clone_size: many; j_call: TRBJ1-3; v_call: TRBV4-2; cdr3_length: 16; cdr3_aa: CASSQATGTPGNTIYF; cdr3_nt: TGTGCCAGCAGCCAAGCCACCGGGACACCTGGAAACACCATATATTTT
d_call: -; clone_size: -; j_call: TRBJ2-5; v_call: TRBV7-7; cdr3_length: 13; cdr3_aa: CASSLGPMETQYF; cdr3_nt: TGTGCTAGCAGCTTAGGGCCCATGGAGACCCAGTACTTC
d_call: -; clone_size: -; j_call: TRBJ2-3; v_call: TRBV20-1; cdr3_length: 11; cdr3_aa: CSARWADTQYF; cdr3_nt: TGCAGTGCTAGATGGGCAGATACGCAGTATTTT
d_call: -; clone_size: many; j_call: TRBJ2-7; v_call: TRBV18; cdr3_length: 14; cdr3_aa: CASSANSRSDEQYF; cdr3_nt: TGTGCCAGCTCCGCGAATAGTAGGAGCGACGAGCAGTACTTC
d_call: -; clone_size: few; j_call: TRBJ2-2; v_call: TRBV30; cdr3_length: 12; cdr3_aa: CAWSAKGGELFF; cdr3_nt: TGTGCCTGGAGTGCAAAGGGAGGGGAGCTGTTTTTT
d_call: TRBD1; clone_size: many; j_call: TRBJ2-2; v_call: TRBV9; cdr3_length: 16; cdr3_aa: CASSERQGANTGELFF; cdr3_nt: TGTGCCAGCAGCGAGAGACAGGGGGCGAACACCGGGGAGCTGTTTTTT
d_call: TRBD1; clone_size: few; j_call: TRBJ1-5; v_call: TRBV19; cdr3_length: 13; cdr3_aa: CATRGRGHQPQHF; cdr3_nt: TGTGCCACAAGGGGGAGGGGGCATCAGCCCCAGCATTTT
d_call: -; clone_size: -; j_call: TRBJ2-7; v_call: TRBV6-5; cdr3_length: 15; cdr3_aa: CASSYSIEQPYEQYF; cdr3_nt: TGTGCCAGCAGTTACTCGATCGAACAGCCCTACGAGCAGTACTTC
d_call: -; clone_size: medium-sized; j_call: TRBJ2-3; v_call: TRBV15; cdr3_length: 16; cdr3_aa: CATSRAERGVGDTQYF; cdr3_nt: TGTGCCACCAGCAGAGCTGAGAGAGGGGTAGGGGATACGCAGTATTTT
d_call: -; clone_size: many; j_call: TRBJ2-1; v_call: TRBV7-2; cdr3_length: 16; cdr3_aa: CASSLVTLGSYNEQFF; cdr3_nt: TGTGCCAGCAGCTTAGTTACCCTGGGTTCCTACAATGAGCAGTTCTTC
d_call: -; clone_size: -; j_call: TRBJ2-1; v_call: TRBV7-2; cdr3_length: 15; cdr3_aa: CASSLAKNSYNEQFF; cdr3_nt: TGTGCCAGCAGCTTAGCCAAGAACTCCTACAATGAGCAGTTCTTC
d_call: TRBD2; clone_size: few; j_call: TRBJ2-7; v_call: TRBV3-1; cdr3_length: 15; cdr3_aa: CASSQVGGSSYEQYF; cdr3_nt: TGTGCCAGCAGCCAAGTCGGGGGGAGCTCCTACGAGCAGTACTTC
d_call: -; clone_size: -; j_call: TRBJ2-7; v_call: TRBV3-1; cdr3_length: 12; cdr3_aa: CASSSLGGEQYF; cdr3_nt: TGTGCCAGCAGCTCACTAGGAGGCGAGCAGTACTTC
d_call: TRBD2; clone_size: many; j_call: TRBJ2-3; v_call: TRBV20-1; cdr3_length: 16; cdr3_aa: CSARGGAGASTDTQYF; cdr3_nt: TGCAGTGCTAGAGGGGGAGCGGGAGCGAGCACAGATACGCAGTATTTT
d_call: -; clone_size: many; j_call: TRBJ1-1; v_call: TRBV29-1; cdr3_length: 12; cdr3_aa: CSEGDLDTEAFF; cdr3_nt: TGCAGCGAAGGGGACCTGGACACTGAAGCTTTCTTT